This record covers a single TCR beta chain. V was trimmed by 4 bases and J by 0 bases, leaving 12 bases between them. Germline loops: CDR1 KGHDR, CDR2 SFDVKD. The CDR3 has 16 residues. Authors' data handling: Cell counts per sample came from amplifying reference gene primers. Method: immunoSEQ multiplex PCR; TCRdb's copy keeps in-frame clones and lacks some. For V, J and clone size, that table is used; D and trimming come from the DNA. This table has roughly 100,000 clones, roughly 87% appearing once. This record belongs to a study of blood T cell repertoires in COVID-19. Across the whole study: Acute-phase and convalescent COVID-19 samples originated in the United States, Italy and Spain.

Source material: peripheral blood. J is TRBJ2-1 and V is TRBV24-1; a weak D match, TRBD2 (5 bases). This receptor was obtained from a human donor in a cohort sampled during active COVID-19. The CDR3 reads CATSELAASSYNEQFF. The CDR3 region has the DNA TGTGCCACCAGTGAGCTAGCTGCTAGCTCCTACAATGAGCAGTTCTTC.